The next 19 T cell receptor beta chains were all read from a single sample in a study of T cells after yellow fever vaccination. Using its own MiXCR run on the 5' RACE reads, TCRdb lists one record per CDR3 protein. The sample lists about 53,000 distinct CDR3 sequences; 5% to 6.5% were seen once. The starting material was PBMCs, either bulk or a sorted T-cell subset (CD4+, CD8+, memory, or dextramer-sorted; not recorded which), obtained on the day of the yellow fever booster vaccination. These receptors were collected from a man between 18 and 35 years old who received the YFV17D yellow fever vaccine.

Many counts were recorded for this clonotype. The chain uses TRBV20-1 and TRBJ2-7; D is perhaps TRBD1 or TRBD2 (6 bases each). This CDR3 is built from 14 residues. V was shortened by 3 bases and J by 1 base, with 13 bases between the two germline ends. Germline V gene sequence: CDR1 DFQATT, CDR2 SNEGSKA (reference sequence). The CDR3 DNA is TGCAGTGCTAGCTCCGGGGGCAGGTCCTACGAGCAGTACGTC. It is translated as CSASSGGRSYEQYV.

Comment on this clonotype: One base away lies a much larger clone, so this may be a sequencing read error. The chain couples TRBV6-5 to TRBJ2-3, with TRBD1 as a possible D gene (5 bases). Trimming took 5 bases from V and 2 from J, leaving 14 bases between them. Germline V gene sequence: CDR1 MNHEY, CDR2 SVGAGI. The CDR3 runs 15 residues. CDR3 bases: TGTGCCAGCAGTGCTCAGGGAACTATCACAGATACGCAGTATTTT. Amino acid sequence: CASSAQGTITDTQYF.

This clonotype was found many times. The chain recombines TRBV6-6 with TRBJ2-1, with D possibly TRBD2 on 6 matching bases. Trimming cost V 7 bases and J 10 bases, with 20 bases left between them. The CDR3 extends over 14 amino acids. Germline V gene data show CDR1 as MNHNY and CDR2 as SVGAGI (reference sequence). The CDR3 spells CASNSGPKAGEQFF. As DNA, the CDR3 is TGTGCCAGCAACTCCGGACCTAAGGCGGGGGAGCAGTTCTTC.

This clonotype was found many times. The gene calls are TRBV6-5 and TRBJ1-5; D is possibly TRBD1 (5 bases). Trimming took off 10 bases at V and 0 bases at J, with 10 bases between the two ends. CDR1 and CDR2 from the germline V gene are MNHEY and SVGAGI. The length of the CDR3 is 13 residues. The CDR3 DNA follows: TGTGCCACGCAGGGAAATAGCAATCAGCCCCAGCATTTT. Its protein product is CATQGNSNQPQHF.

There are many counts of this clonotype. The chain uses TRBV5-6 and TRBJ2-2; 7 bases agree with TRBD2. Germline values: CDR1 SGHDT, CDR2 YYEEEE. J was trimmed by 0 bases and V by 4 bases; bases with no gene match: 0. CDR3 length: 14 residues. In DNA form, the CDR3 reads TGTGCCAGCAGCGCGGGGGCGAACACCGGGGAGCTGTTTTTT. Amino acid sequence: CASSAGANTGELFF.

This clonotype came up many times. The chain carries TRBV20-1 and TRBJ2-1; D is unclear. Germline lookup yields CDR1 DFQATT and CDR2 SNEGSKA (reference sequence). The CDR3 is made up of 11 amino acids. V dropped 3 bases and J dropped 4 bases, with 4 bases sitting between them. The CDR3 DNA reads TGCAGTGCTAGCTATTACAATGAGCAGTTCTTC. It is translated as CSASYYNEQFF.

This clonotype occurred many times. The V gene is TRBV5-1, the J gene TRBJ2-5, with D possibly being TRBD2 (5 bases). V gave up 0 bases and J gave up 5 bases, with 8 bases separating them. Germline V gene sequence: CDR1 SGHRS, CDR2 YFSETQ. The CDR3 sequence is 13 residues long. The CDR3 DNA follows: TGCGCCAGCAGCTTGGCCTCGGGGGAGACCCAGTACTTC. Protein: CASSLASGETQYF.

This clonotype was counted between two and nine times. A read error may account for a junction end that differs from germline. The CDR3: CASSYRGNTGELFF. CDR3 DNA: TGTGCTAGCAGCTACAGGGGGAACACCGGGGAGCTGTTTTTT. The chain carries TRBV7-7 and TRBJ2-2, with 7 bases identical to TRBD1. Per germline, CDR1 SSHAT and CDR2 FNYEAQ (reference sequence). CDR3 size: 14 residues.

This clonotype was observed at least ten times. This rearrangement joins TRBV6-5 to TRBJ2-5; D is ambiguous. Germline CDR1 and CDR2: MNHEY and SVGAGI. The CDR3 has 13 residues. With 6 bases removed from V and 0 bases from J, the gap between germline ends came to 8 bases. CDR3 residues: CASSYRDQETQYF. CDR3 coding DNA: TGTGCCAGCAGCTACAGAGACCAAGAGACCCAGTACTTC.

Concerning this clonotype itself: Being one base from a much bigger clone, this may be a read error. The CDR3 end shows no conserved phenylalanine or tryptophan, and so a read error is likely. The V gene is TRBV29-1, the J gene TRBJ1-4, with D maybe TRBD1 (5 bases). Deletions cut 0 bases from V and 8 bases from J, with 25 bases between. Germline lookup yields CDR1 SQVTM and CDR2 ANQGSEA. CDR3 length: 18 residues. The DNA for the CDR3 is TGCAGCGTTGAAGATGTGATAAGCTGTTCGGGGGGAGAAGAAAAACTGTTTCTT. Amino acids: CSVEDVISCSGGEEKLFL.

A few counts support this clonotype. The rearrangement links TRBV4-1 to TRBJ2-4; 8 nucleotides line up with TRBD1. The CDR3 loop spans 15 amino acids. From germline, CDR1 is MGHRA and CDR2 YSYEKL. With V trimmed by 0 bases and J by 6 bases, 4 bases remained unmatched. CDR3 sequence (DNA): TGCGCCAGCAGCCAAGACAGGACAGGGAGAAACATTCAGTACTTC. This gives the protein CASSQDRTGRNIQYF.

V gene TRBV3-1 combines with J gene TRBJ2-3, with 10 bases matching TRBD2. The germline gives CDR1 LGHDT, CDR2 YNNKEL (reference sequence). The V gene end was trimmed by 2 bases and the J gene end by 5 bases; junction bases not matched to a gene: 4. The CDR3 consists of 15 residues. CDR3 loop: CASSQPSSGGDTQYF. The CDR3 DNA reads as TGTGCCAGCAGCCAACCCTCTAGCGGGGGAGATACGCAGTATTTT.

The sample holds a few counts of this clonotype. The rearrangement joins TRBV24-1 to TRBJ1-4, with TRBD1 matching over 7 bases. V lost 8 bases and J lost 6; bases outside the gene matches: 2. The CDR3 covers 12 residues. The germline V gene has CDR1 KGHDR and CDR2 SFDVKD. CDR3 nucleotide sequence: TGTGCCACCAAAGGGGGCGATGAAAAACTGTTTTTT. This codes for CATKGGDEKLFF.

The chain recombines TRBV5-6 with TRBJ2-1; maybe TRBD2 (6 bases). This CDR3 comprises 17 residues. Looked up from germline, CDR1 is SGHDT and CDR2 is YYEEEE. V gave up 0 bases and J gave up 0 bases, with 13 bases separating them. CDR3 region: CASSLEGGQSSYNEQFF. Written as DNA, the CDR3 is TGTGCCAGCAGCTTGGAGGGAGGACAAAGCTCCTACAATGAGCAGTTCTTC.

The chain recombines TRBV7-2 with TRBJ1-6; the D is unclear. CDR3 length: 12 residues. The V end was cut by 5 bases, the J end by 10 bases, with 9 bases between. CDR1 SGHTA and CDR2 FQGNSA come from the germline V gene. The CDR3 region is CASSQVGSPLHF. The CDR3 DNA is TGTGCCAGCAGCCAAGTAGGGTCACCCCTCCACTTT.

This clonotype showed up many times. The chain is built from TRBV12-3 or TRBV12-4 and TRBJ2-5, with D perhaps TRBD1 (6 bases). V was clipped by 6 bases and J by 3 bases, with 14 bases between them. This CDR3 spans 14 amino acids. The CDR3 coding sequence is TGTGCCAGCAGGCCCTTGGGACACAAAGAGACCCAGTACTTC. Its protein is CASRPLGHKETQYF.

This clonotype was picked up a small number of times. CDR3 residues: CASSEWGTEQFF. The CDR3 bases are TGTGCCAGCAGTGAATGGGGCACTGAGCAGTTCTTC. The chain has TRBV25-1 and TRBJ2-1, with a weak D call TRBD1 (5 bases). Trimming took off 1 base at V and 9 bases at J, with 7 bases between the two ends. This CDR3 region has 12 residues. The germline gives CDR1 MGHDK, CDR2 SYGVNS.

In this sample, this clonotype turned up many times. The chain is built from TRBV6-2 or TRBV6-3 and TRBJ2-7; no reliable D call. With 4 bases removed from V and 0 bases from J, the gap between germline ends came to 7 bases. The germline CDR1 and CDR2 sequences are MNHEY and SVGEGT. The CDR3 runs to 13 residues. CDR3 in amino acids: CASSFGPSYEQYV. The CDR3 coding sequence is TGTGCCAGCAGTTTCGGTCCCTCCTACGAGCAGTACGTC.

The table lists this clonotype with many counts. The rearrangement joins TRBV5-1 to TRBJ2-2; TRBD1 matches 7 bases. Germline V gives CDR1 SGHRS, CDR2 YFSETQ. The length of the CDR3 is 15 residues. J gave up 4 bases and V 3 bases, and 6 bases lay outside the gene matches. The DNA of the CDR3 is TGCGCCAGCAGCTCTTCGGGACAGACCACCGGGGAGCTGTTTTTT. Its translation: CASSSSGQTTGELFF.